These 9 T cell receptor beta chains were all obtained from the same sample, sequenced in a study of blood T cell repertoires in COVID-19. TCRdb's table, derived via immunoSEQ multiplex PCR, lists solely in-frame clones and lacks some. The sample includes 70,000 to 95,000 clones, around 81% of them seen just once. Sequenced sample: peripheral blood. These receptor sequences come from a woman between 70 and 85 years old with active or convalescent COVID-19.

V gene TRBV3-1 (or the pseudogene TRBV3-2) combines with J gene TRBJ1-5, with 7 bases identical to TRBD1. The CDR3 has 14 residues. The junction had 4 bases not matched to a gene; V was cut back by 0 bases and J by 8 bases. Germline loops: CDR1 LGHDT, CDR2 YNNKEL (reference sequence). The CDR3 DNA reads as TGTGCCAGCAGCCAAGAGATAGGGGGCAAGCCCCAGCATTTT. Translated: CASSQEIGGKPQHF.

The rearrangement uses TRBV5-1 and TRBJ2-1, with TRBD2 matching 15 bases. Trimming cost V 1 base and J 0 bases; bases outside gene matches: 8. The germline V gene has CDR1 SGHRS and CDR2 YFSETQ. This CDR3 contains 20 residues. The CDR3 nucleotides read TGCGCCAGCAGCTTGACGGGACTAGCGGGGGGCCCGAGCTCCTACAATGAGCAGTTCTTC. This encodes CASSLTGLAGGPSSYNEQFF.

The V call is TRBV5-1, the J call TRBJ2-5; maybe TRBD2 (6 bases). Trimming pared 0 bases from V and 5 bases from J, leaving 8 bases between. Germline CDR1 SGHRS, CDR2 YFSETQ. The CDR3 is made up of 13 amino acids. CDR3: CASSLEEGETQYF. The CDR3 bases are TGCGCCAGCAGCTTGGAGGAGGGGGAGACCCAGTACTTC.

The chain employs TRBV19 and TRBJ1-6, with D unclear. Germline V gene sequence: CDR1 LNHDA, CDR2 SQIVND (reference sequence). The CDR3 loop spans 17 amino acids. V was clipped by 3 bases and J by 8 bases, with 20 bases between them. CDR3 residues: CASSMAQSGRGDSPLHF. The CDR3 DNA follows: TGTGCCAGTAGTATGGCCCAATCTGGAAGAGGTGATTCACCCCTCCACTTT.

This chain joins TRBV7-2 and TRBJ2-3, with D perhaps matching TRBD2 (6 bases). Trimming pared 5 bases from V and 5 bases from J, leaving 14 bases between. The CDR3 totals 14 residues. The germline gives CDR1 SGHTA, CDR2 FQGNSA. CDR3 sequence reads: CASSTRTGGDTQYF. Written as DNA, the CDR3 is TGTGCCAGCAGCACCCGGACCGGGGGAGATACGCAGTATTTT. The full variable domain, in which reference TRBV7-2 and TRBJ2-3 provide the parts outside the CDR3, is GAGVSQSPSNKVTEKGKDVELRCDPISGHTALYWYRQSLGQGLEFLIYFQGNSAPDKSGLPSDRFSAERTGGSVSTLTIQRTQQEDSAVYLCASSTRTGGDTQYFGPGTRLTVL.

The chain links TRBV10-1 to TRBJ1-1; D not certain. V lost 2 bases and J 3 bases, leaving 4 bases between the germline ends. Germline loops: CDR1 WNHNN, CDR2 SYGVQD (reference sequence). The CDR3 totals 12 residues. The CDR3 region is CASSEGDTEAFF. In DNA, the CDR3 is TGCGCCAGCAGTGAGGGAGACACTGAAGCTTTCTTT.

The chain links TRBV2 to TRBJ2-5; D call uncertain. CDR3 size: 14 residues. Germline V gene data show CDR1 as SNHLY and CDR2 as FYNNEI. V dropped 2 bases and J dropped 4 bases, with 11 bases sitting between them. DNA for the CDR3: TGTGCCAGCAGTGAATTGGAGCTCCCAGAGACCCAGTACTTC. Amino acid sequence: CASSELELPETQYF.

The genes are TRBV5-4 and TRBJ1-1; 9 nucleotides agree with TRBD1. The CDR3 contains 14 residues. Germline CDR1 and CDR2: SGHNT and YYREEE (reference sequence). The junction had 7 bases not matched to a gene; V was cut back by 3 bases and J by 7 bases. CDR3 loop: CASSYRGPGSEAFF. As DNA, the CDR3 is TGTGCCAGCAGCTACAGGGGGCCCGGGAGTGAAGCTTTCTTT.

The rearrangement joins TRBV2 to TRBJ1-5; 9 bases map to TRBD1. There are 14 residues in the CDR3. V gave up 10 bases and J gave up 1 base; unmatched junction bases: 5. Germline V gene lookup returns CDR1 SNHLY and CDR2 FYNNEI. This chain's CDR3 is CATRQGGSNQPQHF. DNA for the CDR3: TGTGCCACCAGACAGGGGGGAAGCAATCAGCCCCAGCATTTT.